Described below is a single TCR beta chain sequence and its context. The antigen remains undetermined. These data come from a study of cytomegalovirus exposure and HLA in healthy donors. Overall study results and limits: Earlier analysis found most TCR beta V segments productive about 87% or about 30% of the time. Overall, approximately 180 TCR beta chains were annotated as cytomegalovirus-associated.

PCR used 60 Vbeta primers and 13 Jbeta primers. The method was immunoSEQ multiplex PCR; TCRdb's version includes in-frame clones alone and lacks a portion of them. The table records around 150,000 clones, around four fifths of them present only once. The CDR3 extends over 14 amino acids. Trimming left V 5 bases short and J 8 bases short, with 16 bases between. Germline CDR1 reads SGHTA; CDR2 reads FQGNSA. The receptor was derived from a man in his forties in good health and CMV-seronegative. The sample consisted of PBMCs. The chain combines TRBV7-2 with TRBJ1-3; tentative D call: TRBD1 (6 bases). This CDR3 reads CASSAGDRWDTIYF. CDR3 DNA: TGTGCCAGCAGCGCAGGGGATCGTTGGGACACCATATATTTT.